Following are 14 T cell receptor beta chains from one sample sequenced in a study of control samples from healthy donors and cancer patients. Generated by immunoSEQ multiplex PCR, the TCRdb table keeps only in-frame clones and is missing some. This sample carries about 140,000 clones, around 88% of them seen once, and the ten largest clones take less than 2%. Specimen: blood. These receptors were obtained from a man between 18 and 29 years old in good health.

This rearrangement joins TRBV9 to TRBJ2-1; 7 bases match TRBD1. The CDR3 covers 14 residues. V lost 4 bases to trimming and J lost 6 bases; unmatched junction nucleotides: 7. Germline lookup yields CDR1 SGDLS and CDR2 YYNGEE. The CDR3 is CASSFDRVFNEQFF. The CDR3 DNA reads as TGTGCCAGCAGCTTCGACAGGGTATTCAATGAGCAGTTCTTC.

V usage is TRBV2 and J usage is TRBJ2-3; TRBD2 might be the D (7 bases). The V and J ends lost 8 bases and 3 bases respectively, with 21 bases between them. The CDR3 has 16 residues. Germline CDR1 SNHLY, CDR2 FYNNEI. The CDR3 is CASGRDGGPRTDTQYF. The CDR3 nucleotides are TGTGCCAGCGGGAGAGACGGGGGGCCGAGGACAGATACGCAGTATTTT.

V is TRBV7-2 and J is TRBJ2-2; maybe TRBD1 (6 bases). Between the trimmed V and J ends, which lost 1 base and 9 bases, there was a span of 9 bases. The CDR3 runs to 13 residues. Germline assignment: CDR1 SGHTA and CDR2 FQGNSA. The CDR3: CASSLGDTRELFF. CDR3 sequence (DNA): TGTGCCAGCAGCTTAGGGGACACTAGGGAGCTGTTTTTT.

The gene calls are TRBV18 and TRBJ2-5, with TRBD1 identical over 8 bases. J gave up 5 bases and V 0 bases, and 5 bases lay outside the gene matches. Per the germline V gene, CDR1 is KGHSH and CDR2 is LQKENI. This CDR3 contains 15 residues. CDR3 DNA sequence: TGTGCCAGCTCACCACCGGCAGGGGGCCAGGAGACCCAGTACTTC. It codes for CASSPPAGGQETQYF.

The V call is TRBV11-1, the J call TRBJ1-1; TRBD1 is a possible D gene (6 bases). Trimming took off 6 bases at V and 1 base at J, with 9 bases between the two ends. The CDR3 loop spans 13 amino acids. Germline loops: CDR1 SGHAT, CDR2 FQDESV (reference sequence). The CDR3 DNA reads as TGTGCCAGCAGGCGACAGGAGAACACTGAAGCTTTCTTT. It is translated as CASRRQENTEAFF. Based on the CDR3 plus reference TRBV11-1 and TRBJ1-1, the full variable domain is EAEVAQSPRYKITEKSQAVAFWCDPISGHATLYWYRQILGQGPELLVQFQDESVVDDSQLPKDRFSAERLKGVDSTLKIQPAELGDSAMYLCASRRQENTEAFFGQGTRLTVV.

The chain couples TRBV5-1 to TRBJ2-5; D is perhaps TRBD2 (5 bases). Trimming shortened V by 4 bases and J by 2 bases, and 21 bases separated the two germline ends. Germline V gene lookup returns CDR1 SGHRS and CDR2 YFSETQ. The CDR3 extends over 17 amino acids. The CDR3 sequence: CASSVAPLGKRQETQYF. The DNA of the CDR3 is TGCGCCAGCAGCGTTGCGCCCCTCGGGAAGCGACAAGAGACCCAGTACTTC.

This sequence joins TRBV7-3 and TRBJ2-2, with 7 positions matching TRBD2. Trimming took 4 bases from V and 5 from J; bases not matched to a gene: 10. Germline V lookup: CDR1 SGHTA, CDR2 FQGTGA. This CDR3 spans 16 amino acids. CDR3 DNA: TGTGCCAGCAGCTCCGAGCGGGGCGATGATACCGGGGAGCTGTTTTTT. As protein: CASSSERGDDTGELFF.

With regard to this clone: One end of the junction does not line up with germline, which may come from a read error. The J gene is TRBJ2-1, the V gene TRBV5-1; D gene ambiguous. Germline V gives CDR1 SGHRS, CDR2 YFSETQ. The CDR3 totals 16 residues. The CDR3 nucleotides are TGCGCCAGCAGCTTGGTAATGGGTACCTCCTCCAATGAGCAGTTCTTC. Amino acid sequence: CASSLVMGTSSNEQFF.

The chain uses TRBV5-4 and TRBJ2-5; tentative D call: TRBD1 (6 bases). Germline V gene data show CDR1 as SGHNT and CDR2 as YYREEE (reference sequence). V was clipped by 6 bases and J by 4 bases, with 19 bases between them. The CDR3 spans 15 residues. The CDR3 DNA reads TGTGCCAGCACCTTCAAACCGGGACAAGGAGAGACCCAGTACTTC. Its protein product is CASTFKPGQGETQYF.

The CDR3 is CSVCLGLAIDQETQYF. The CDR3 DNA follows: TGCAGCGTCTGTTTGGGACTAGCGATAGACCAAGAGACCCAGTACTTC. The chain links TRBV29-1 to TRBJ2-5, with TRBD2 matching over 10 bases. V was clipped by 6 bases and J by 0 bases; unmatched bases: 10. The CDR3 contains 16 residues. Germline values: CDR1 SQVTM, CDR2 ANQGSEA.

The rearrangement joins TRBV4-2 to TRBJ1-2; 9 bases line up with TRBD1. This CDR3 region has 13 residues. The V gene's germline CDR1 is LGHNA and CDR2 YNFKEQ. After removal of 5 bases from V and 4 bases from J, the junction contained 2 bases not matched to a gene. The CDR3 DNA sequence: TGTGCCAGCAGCTCGGGACAGGGCTATGGCTACACCTTC. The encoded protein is CASSSGQGYGYTF.

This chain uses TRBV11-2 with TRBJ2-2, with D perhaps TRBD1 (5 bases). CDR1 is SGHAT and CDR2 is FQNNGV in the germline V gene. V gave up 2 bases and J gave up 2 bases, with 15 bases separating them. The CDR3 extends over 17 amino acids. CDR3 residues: CASSLRRQLRNTGELFF. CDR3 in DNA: TGTGCCAGCAGCTTAAGAAGACAGCTAAGAAACACCGGGGAGCTGTTTTTT.

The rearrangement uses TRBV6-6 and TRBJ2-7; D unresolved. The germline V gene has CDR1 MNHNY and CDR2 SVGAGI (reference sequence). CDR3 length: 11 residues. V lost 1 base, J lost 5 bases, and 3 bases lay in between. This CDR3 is CASSYWNEQYF. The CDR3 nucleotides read TGTGCCAGCAGTTACTGGAACGAGCAGTACTTC.

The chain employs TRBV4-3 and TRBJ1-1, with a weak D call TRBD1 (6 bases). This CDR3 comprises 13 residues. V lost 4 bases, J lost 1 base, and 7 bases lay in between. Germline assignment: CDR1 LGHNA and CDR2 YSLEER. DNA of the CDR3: TGCGCCAGCAGCCCGACAGGGAACACTGAAGCTTTCTTT. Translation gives CASSPTGNTEAFF.